This T cell receptor beta chain stems from a study of cytomegalovirus exposure and HLA in healthy donors (dated by TCRdb to 2017 to 2019). With regard to the full study: An earlier analysis of several hundred of the donors reported about 260 Gb of sequence data and some 110 million unique TCR beta sequences obtained from about 200 million T cells. An early release covering just under 650 HLA-typed donors comprised about 300 gigabases of sequencing data and 65 million to 100 million unique TCR sequences. The genetic ancestry cluster associated with self-reported Caucasian donors included 81% of the approximately 400 genotyped donors. The study aimed to test whether cataloging public T cell receptors could reveal signatures of past pathogen exposure. The study used immunosequencing to profile the T cell repertoires of approximately 640 subjects and linked those repertoires to cytomegalovirus serostatus. Along with the approximately 700-subject first cohort, a separate validation cohort of 120 different subjects was used. High-throughput TCR immunosequencing, statistical association of individual TCRs with disease status, and machine learning were combined to predict cytomegalovirus infection status. A later analysis re-analyzed previously published TCR beta repertoires from 600 to 850 donors and added high-resolution HLA genotyping to study TCR occurrence patterns. Rather than drawing on any new phenotypic data, the later analysis identified candidate immune exposures from TCR beta sequences and the way those sequences occurred across donors. An earlier analysis of fewer than 750 of the donors used high-throughput TCR beta sequencing to judge whether each TCR beta V gene segment behaved as functional or pseudogenic. Alongside the repertoire data, information on donor age, sex, ethnicity and CMV serostatus was compiled. Genome-wide SNP genotypes for about 65% of the 666 donors were used in a later genetic analysis, which treated that subset as a discovery cohort. Every repertoire in the discovery cohort had been generated on one and the same sequencing platform. HLA typing included class I and class II loci at four-digit resolution. Typing coverage differed by locus: A, B, C, DRB1 and DQB1 were typed in about 629-640 donors, DQA1 in roughly 510, DPA1 in approximately 610, and DPB1 in 400 to 480. About five DR-DQ haplotypes were handled as single units for association and clustering, since linkage in the cohort was strong. Across around 400 genotyped donors of the cohort, an average of 235,054 unique TCR beta nucleotide sequences per donor were sequenced, and 15% to 20% of those sequences were non-productive.

Summary of the overall study and its limitations: A group of highly shared sequence variants was considered likely to be a technical artifact of the sequencing pipeline. Roughly uniform sequencing depth across donors was assumed in presence/absence analyses, although this assumption may not hold. According to a later analysis, TCR association rates differed among HLA loci, with DRB1 alleles showing the most associated TCRs and HLA-C alleles showing the fewest. Across donors, most TCR sequences were observed very rarely, whereas some public TCRs were present in many individuals. Because HLA typing was missing for some donors at each locus, association tests included only the typed subset. A further reported finding was that TCR beta sequences accurately predicted the HLA-A and HLA-B alleles for most subjects in the first cohort. Some IMGT-functional V segments, including TRBV6-2 and TRBV6-3, could not be told apart with the 87-base-pair reads, so those segments were excluded. The study gave a list of 150 to 200 TCR beta chains associated with cytomegalovirus. Specific HLA alleles were associated with roughly 17,000 TCR beta sequences at a false discovery rate of 0.05 in a later analysis. V-gene and J-gene trimming of TCR beta chains was associated with a missense DCLRE1C variant in a later genetic analysis, and the association was replicated in an independent cohort. Correlated functional status among segregating V segments might be attributable to linkage disequilibrium, but an unknown experimental factor could not be ruled out. Cytomegalovirus status was reported to be diagnosed by the classifier with high specificity and sensitivity in both the original and validation cohorts. According to a later genetic analysis, donors in an Asian-associated ancestry cluster had fewer N-insertions in productive TCRs than the approximately 610-donor mean. In a later analysis, several top co-occurrence clusters were reported to appear linked to parvovirus B19, influenza, CMV and Epstein-Barr virus. Strong co-occurrence of HLA alleles, especially DR and DQ, made assigning TCR associations to individual alleles difficult. The earlier analysis of almost 600 of the donors excluded seventeen rarely observed V segments, including chromosome 9 orphons, because counts were too low. In an earlier analysis of 587 of the donors, most TCR beta V segments appeared in productive rearrangements about 87% or about 30% of the time, broadly matching IMGT annotations. Compared with equally common non-associated chains, HLA-associated TCR beta chains in a later analysis were more clonally expanded and had lower generation probabilities. It was suggested by the authors that the approach could potentially be generalized to other disease states and immunological phenotypes. In vitro tests confirmed that a few of the cytomegalovirus-associated TCR beta chains recognize cytomegalovirus antigens. A later analysis found that most CMV-associated TCR beta chains appeared HLA-restricted, with HLA associations seemingly driven largely by CMV exposure. Immune exposure information for the cohort was limited to CMV serostatus. In this cohort, only TCR beta chains were sequenced, and detectable features were limited by the absence of alpha or paired-chain data.

On this clone itself: Its binding antigen is unknown. Per-base qualities were not stored, and no clone one base away is much larger.

The V end gives up 8 bases and the J end 7 bases, leaving 1 base in the junction not matched to a gene. The CDR3 spans 11 residues, from the cysteine through the phenylalanine. Only the CDR3 DNA stays, 33 bases, in frame from base 1. CDR1 MDHEN and CDR2 SYDVKM were looked up in the germline V gene. Receptor amplification or capture employed the immunoSEQ multiplex PCR assay. A mixture of 60 forward primers for TCR Vbeta segments and 13 reverse primers for TCR Jbeta segments was used in the multiplex PCR. Amplification of the CDR3 region of rearranged TCR beta genes was performed with a multiplex PCR assay on genomic DNA. The Illumina HiSeq System was used to sequence the amplified TCR beta libraries as 87-base-pair reads. As for the authors' bioinformatics: A later analysis tallied approximately 87 million unique TCR beta chains across the approximately 670 repertoires, and some 10 million of those chains were shared by two or more donors. Raw reads were error-corrected and collapsed into unique sequences with a nearest-neighbor algorithm that merged closely related sequences to remove PCR and sequencing errors. CDR3 sequences were aligned to IMGT reference sequences to assign V, D and J gene segments. For a sequence to be retained, a match of at least six nucleotides to both a V gene segment and a J gene segment was required. Rearrangements were called productive when the CDR3 lacked stop codons and stayed in frame with V and J; all others were non-productive. CDR3 was defined according to IMGT convention as the region running from the second conserved V-encoded cysteine to the conserved J-encoded phenylalanine. In an earlier analysis of around 600 of the donors, sequences lacking an unambiguous match to a single V gene segment were excluded. In an earlier analysis of approximately 590 of the donors, a V segment was called functional when productive rearrangements were above 56.7%, and segregating when the standard deviation between donors exceeded 5%. A statistical classification framework was developed to diagnose cytomegalovirus status using the catalog of TCR beta chain sequences. A later analysis assigned V and J genes by comparing TCR nucleotide sequences with IMGT/GENE-DB human TR gene sequences. A later analysis assigned CDR3 sequences and most-parsimonious VDJ recombination scenarios with the TCRdist pipeline. In a later analysis, each TCR beta chain was defined by its CDR3 amino acid sequence together with its V-gene family, and reads lacking a unique V-gene family were excluded. A later analysis removed nearly 600 highly shared, low-generation-probability nucleotide sequences to deal with suspected cross-contamination and a sequencing artifact. For each public chain, a later analysis derived a clonal expansion index from normalized ranks of inferred template counts within each repertoire. In a later analysis, generation probabilities were computed with a VDJ recombination model fitted to out-of-frame rearrangements, and the resulting probabilities were checked against IGoR. In a later analysis, TCR-TCR, TCR-HLA and TCR-CMV co-occurrence was scored with hypergeometric tests, and a repertoire-size bias correction was applied to TCR pairs. False discovery rates were estimated in a later analysis by permuting HLA or CMV assignments 20 times. In a later analysis, co-occurring TCRs were grouped using DBSCAN, with TCRdist sequence similarity added in when clustering inside HLA-allele-positive subsets. Co-occurrence clustering excluded repertoires with fewer than 30,000 or more than 120,000 public chains, plus five with anomalous nucleotide sharing. TCRdb's version of the immuneACCESS table is confined to in-frame rearrangements and falls short of the full clone set. An unresolved V gene accounts for under half of the shortfall where checked; the remainder is of unknown origin. The V and J calls and clone size come from that table; D and trimming were worked out from the DNA. The sample yields approximately 100,000 clones; roughly three quarters were counted once. The top ten clones comprise roughly 1.9% of the sample.

The cohort was made up of 666 healthy bone marrow donors. Cohort members were all nominally healthy when sampled, although unrecorded immune exposures were likely present. The donor was CMV seronegative and was included in the group of about 400 seronegative cohort members. A peripheral blood sample was collected from each donor, and TCR beta sequencing was performed on peripheral blood mononuclear cells. Genomic DNA was extracted from the blood cell samples with the Qiagen DNeasy Blood Extraction Kit. The specimen sequenced was PBMCs. The origin of this receptor is a woman aged 40 to 55 in good health and CMV-seronegative. The chain links TRBV28 with TRBJ1-2, with 10 bases in between that match TRBD1. CDR3 loop: CASRQGAGYTF. At the DNA level, the sequence is TGTGCCAGCCGACAGGGGGCTGGCTACACCTTC.